This TCR beta chain was sequenced in a study of blood T cell repertoires in COVID-19. Clones were read by immunoSEQ multiplex PCR, and TCRdb kept only the in-frame ones, dropping some. The sample holds just under 90,000 clones, about 88% seen once. V was trimmed by 4 bases and J by 0 bases, leaving 12 bases between them. The CDR3 runs to 15 residues. CDR1 is SGDLS, CDR2 YYNGEE, per germline. A note on this clone: The sample holds other DNA sequences that translate to the same CDR3.

This sequence joins TRBV9 and TRBJ2-3, with TRBD2 as a possible D gene (5 bases). This receptor was taken from a woman aged 80 or over with acute or convalescent COVID-19. Specimen: peripheral blood. The CDR3 loop reads CASSFSGGSTDTQYF. CDR3 coding DNA: TGTGCCAGCAGCTTCAGCGGCGGGAGCACAGATACGCAGTATTTT.